The rows below give T cell receptor beta chains drawn from one sample of a study of T-cell reconstitution after alpha-beta-depleted transplantation in children. Via MiXCR, TCRdb re-called the PCR reads, giving one row per CDR3 protein. Here the sample spans about 540,000 distinct CDR3 sequences, roughly 27% being singletons. This sample comprised PBMCs, obtained before TCRalphabeta/CD19-depleted stem cell transplant. These receptors were obtained from a boy under two years old with Wiskott-Aldrich syndrome, due to receive a stem cell transplant. Each CDR3 is given with its conserved first and last residue. A D gene is named only where the DNA matches it firmly. The listing skips clone size in some rows; elsewhere it reads once, few, many or a size class.

clone_size: NA; j_call: TRBJ2-2; v_call: TRBV20-1; d_call: NA; cdr3_aa: CSLPAPSTGELFF; cdr3_nt: TGCAGCTTACCCGCCCCCTCAACCGGGGAGCTGTTTTTT
clone_size: NA; j_call: TRBJ2-2; v_call: TRBV5-1; d_call: NA; cdr3_aa: CASSLDPSAIYSFNTGELFF; cdr3_nt: TGCGCCAGCAGCTTGGACCCTAGCGCCATATATTCCTTCAACACCGGGGAGCTGTTTTTT
clone_size: NA; j_call: TRBJ1-6; v_call: TRBV6-2/TRBV6-3; d_call: TRBD1; cdr3_aa: CASGPRTGQGATSPLHF; cdr3_nt: TGTGCCAGCGGCCCTCGGACGGGACAGGGGGCGACTTCACCCCTCCACTTT
clone_size: NA; j_call: TRBJ2-2; v_call: TRBV20-1; d_call: TRBD1; cdr3_aa: CSATTGHVTGELFF; cdr3_nt: TGCAGTGCGACGACAGGGCACGTTACCGGGGAGCTGTTTTTT
clone_size: NA; j_call: TRBJ2-7; v_call: TRBV6-1; d_call: NA; cdr3_aa: CASSRTDSHYEQYF; cdr3_nt: TGTGCCAGCAGCCGGACAGACAGCCACTACGAGCAGTACTTC
clone_size: NA; j_call: TRBJ2-1; v_call: TRBV5-1; d_call: TRBD2; cdr3_aa: CASSSGAGVGNNEQFF; cdr3_nt: TGCGCCAGCAGCTCTGGGGCGGGAGTCGGAAACAATGAGCAGTTCTTC
clone_size: NA; j_call: TRBJ2-1; v_call: TRBV5-1; d_call: NA; cdr3_aa: CASSLGPPLNEQFF; cdr3_nt: TGCGCCAGCAGCTTGGGACCGCCCTTGAATGAGCAGTTCTTC
clone_size: few; j_call: TRBJ1-4; v_call: TRBV27; d_call: NA; cdr3_aa: CASSTTGNNEKLFF; cdr3_nt: TGTGCCAGCAGCACTACAGGGAATAATGAAAAACTGTTTTTT
clone_size: NA; j_call: TRBJ2-3; v_call: TRBV7-1; d_call: TRBD2; cdr3_aa: CASSSVLSGIGTDTQYF; cdr3_nt: TGTGCCAGCAGCTCCGTCCTGAGCGGGATCGGCACAGATACGCAGTATTTT
clone_size: NA; j_call: TRBJ2-7; v_call: TRBV4-2; d_call: TRBD2; cdr3_aa: CASSHTGTSGFEQYF; cdr3_nt: TGTGCCAGCAGCCACACCGGGACTAGCGGTTTCGAGCAGTACTTC
clone_size: few; j_call: TRBJ1-2; v_call: TRBV3-1; d_call: NA; cdr3_aa: CASSHASREYGYTF; cdr3_nt: TGTGCCAGCAGCCACGCTTCTCGGGAATATGGCTACACCTTC
clone_size: NA; j_call: TRBJ2-3; v_call: TRBV19; d_call: TRBD2; cdr3_aa: CASKGLAGLRTDTQYF; cdr3_nt: TGTGCCAGTAAGGGACTAGCGGGATTGCGGACAGATACGCAGTATTTT
clone_size: NA; j_call: TRBJ2-1; v_call: TRBV28; d_call: NA; cdr3_aa: CASTSQRNEQFF; cdr3_nt: TGTGCCAGCACCTCCCAGCGGAATGAGCAGTTCTTC
clone_size: NA; j_call: TRBJ2-3; v_call: TRBV3-1; d_call: TRBD2; cdr3_aa: CASSRSPGLATDTQYF; cdr3_nt: TGTGCCAGCAGCCGATCTCCGGGACTAGCCACAGATACGCAGTATTTT
clone_size: once; j_call: TRBJ2-1; v_call: TRBV20-1; d_call: NA; cdr3_aa: CSAADTYNEQFF; cdr3_nt: TGCAGTGCTGCAGACACCTACAATGAGCAGTTCTTC
clone_size: NA; j_call: TRBJ2-7; v_call: TRBV28; d_call: TRBD2; cdr3_aa: CASSFGGARNEQYF; cdr3_nt: TGTGCCAGCAGTTTCGGGGGGGCGCGCAACGAGCAGTACTTC
clone_size: NA; j_call: TRBJ2-1; v_call: TRBV10-3; d_call: NA; cdr3_aa: CAISTSAGSYNEQFF; cdr3_nt: TGTGCCATCAGTACCTCGGCGGGTTCCTACAATGAGCAGTTCTTC
clone_size: NA; j_call: TRBJ2-1; v_call: TRBV7-9; d_call: NA; cdr3_aa: CASSLPSGPPNEQFF; cdr3_nt: TGTGCCAGCAGCTTACCCAGCGGGCCCCCAAATGAGCAGTTCTTC
clone_size: NA; j_call: TRBJ2-1; v_call: TRBV10-3; d_call: TRBD1; cdr3_aa: CAIRGQGASSSYNEQFF; cdr3_nt: TGTGCCATCAGAGGACAGGGGGCCTCAAGCTCCTACAATGAGCAGTTCTTC
clone_size: few; j_call: TRBJ2-3; v_call: TRBV27; d_call: NA; cdr3_aa: CASSPGPVLSTDTQYF; cdr3_nt: TGTGCCAGCAGCCCTGGCCCCGTCCTTTCCACAGATACGCAGTATTTT
clone_size: NA; j_call: TRBJ2-1; v_call: TRBV5-5; d_call: NA; cdr3_aa: CASSLTRLGGSYNEQFF; cdr3_nt: TGTGCCAGCAGCCTAACCCGACTAGGGGGCTCCTACAATGAGCAGTTCTTC
clone_size: few; j_call: TRBJ2-7; v_call: TRBV27; d_call: NA; cdr3_aa: CASSRQDGAYEQYF; cdr3_nt: TGTGCCAGCAGTAGACAGGATGGAGCCTACGAGCAGTACTTC
clone_size: NA; j_call: TRBJ1-5; v_call: TRBV6-1; d_call: NA; cdr3_aa: CASSRTGRINQPQHF; cdr3_nt: TGTGCCAGCAGTCGAACAGGGAGGATCAATCAGCCCCAGCATTTT
clone_size: NA; j_call: TRBJ2-3; v_call: TRBV5-1; d_call: TRBD2; cdr3_aa: CASSLVAGGYTQYF; cdr3_nt: TGCGCCAGCAGCTTGGTTGCGGGAGGATATACGCAGTATTTT
clone_size: NA; j_call: TRBJ1-6; v_call: TRBV5-1; d_call: NA; cdr3_aa: CASGKHKPGQHSPLHF; cdr3_nt: TGCGCCAGCGGAAAACACAAACCCGGACAACATTCACCCCTCCACTTT
clone_size: once; j_call: TRBJ2-5; v_call: TRBV20-1; d_call: TRBD2; cdr3_aa: CSASRHGPSGKGKTQYF; cdr3_nt: TGCAGTGCTAGTCGACATGGGCCCAGCGGGAAAGGAAAGACCCAGTACTTC
clone_size: NA; j_call: TRBJ2-1; v_call: TRBV3-1; d_call: TRBD2; cdr3_aa: CASSQTSGASNEQFF; cdr3_nt: TGTGCCAGCAGCCAGACTAGCGGGGCCAGTAATGAGCAGTTCTTC
clone_size: NA; j_call: TRBJ2-7; v_call: TRBV3-1; d_call: NA; cdr3_aa: CASSQGGTSSYEQYF; cdr3_nt: TGTGCCAGCAGCCAAGGAGGGACCAGCTCCTACGAGCAGTACTTC
clone_size: NA; j_call: TRBJ2-3; v_call: TRBV20-1; d_call: TRBD2; cdr3_aa: CSASGRLSDTQYF; cdr3_nt: TGCAGTGCTAGCGGGAGGTTGTCAGATACGCAGTATTTT
clone_size: NA; j_call: TRBJ2-5; v_call: TRBV20-1; d_call: NA; cdr3_aa: CSAIETSGETQYF; cdr3_nt: TGCAGTGCCATTGAGACTAGTGGAGAGACCCAGTACTTC
clone_size: NA; j_call: TRBJ2-5; v_call: TRBV3-1; d_call: NA; cdr3_aa: CASSQVLSRAETQYF; cdr3_nt: TGTGCCAGCAGCCAAGTTCTGTCCCGCGCGGAGACCCAGTACTTC
clone_size: NA; j_call: TRBJ2-1; v_call: TRBV7-9; d_call: NA; cdr3_aa: CASSLIGLAERSEQFF; cdr3_nt: TGTGCCAGCAGCTTAATTGGCCTAGCAGAACGTAGTGAGCAGTTCTTC
clone_size: NA; j_call: TRBJ1-3; v_call: TRBV7-2; d_call: TRBD1; cdr3_aa: CASSLVGGGLSGNTIYF; cdr3_nt: TGTGCCAGCAGCTTAGTAGGAGGGGGCCTGAGTGGAAACACCATATATTTT
clone_size: NA; j_call: TRBJ2-3; v_call: TRBV5-1; d_call: NA; cdr3_aa: CASSRTITDTQYF; cdr3_nt: TGCGCCAGCAGTCGGACTATCACAGATACGCAGTATTTT
clone_size: NA; j_call: TRBJ2-3; v_call: TRBV7-3; d_call: NA; cdr3_aa: CASSLAQGDTQYF; cdr3_nt: TGTGCCAGCAGCTTGGCCCAGGGAGATACGCAGTATTTT
clone_size: few; j_call: TRBJ2-5; v_call: TRBV9; d_call: TRBD2; cdr3_aa: CASSVGLAIQETQYF; cdr3_nt: TGTGCCAGCAGCGTTGGACTAGCCATCCAAGAGACCCAGTACTTC
clone_size: few; j_call: TRBJ2-7; v_call: TRBV5-1; d_call: NA; cdr3_aa: CASSLGLLSYEQYF; cdr3_nt: TGCGCCAGCAGCTTGGGTCTCTTATCCTACGAGCAGTACTTC
clone_size: few; j_call: TRBJ2-4; v_call: TRBV20-1; d_call: NA; cdr3_aa: CSASGRENIQYF; cdr3_nt: TGCAGTGCTAGCGGGCGGGAAAACATTCAGTACTTC
clone_size: NA; j_call: TRBJ2-1; v_call: TRBV20-1; d_call: TRBD1; cdr3_aa: CSARDRREQFF; cdr3_nt: TGCAGTGCTAGGGACAGGCGTGAGCAGTTCTTC
clone_size: NA; j_call: TRBJ2-5; v_call: TRBV29-1; d_call: NA; cdr3_aa: CSVSVQETQYF; cdr3_nt: TGCAGCGTTAGTGTTCAAGAGACCCAGTACTTC
clone_size: NA; j_call: TRBJ2-1; v_call: TRBV5-1; d_call: TRBD2; cdr3_aa: CASSLVAGASNEQFF; cdr3_nt: TGCGCCAGCAGCTTGGTAGCGGGAGCTAGTAATGAGCAGTTCTTC
clone_size: few; j_call: TRBJ2-7; v_call: TRBV27; d_call: TRBD2; cdr3_aa: CASNPGRASYEQYF; cdr3_nt: TGTGCCAGCAACCCCGGGAGGGCAAGCTACGAGCAGTACTTC
clone_size: few; j_call: TRBJ1-5; v_call: TRBV15; d_call: NA; cdr3_aa: CATSRPYRVGSNQPQHF; cdr3_nt: TGTGCCACCAGCAGGCCGTACAGGGTTGGCAGCAATCAGCCCCAGCATTTT
clone_size: NA; j_call: TRBJ2-5; v_call: TRBV5-1; d_call: TRBD2; cdr3_aa: CASSFASGKETQYF; cdr3_nt: TGCGCCAGCAGCTTCGCCAGCGGGAAGGAGACCCAGTACTTC
clone_size: NA; j_call: TRBJ2-7; v_call: TRBV7-6; d_call: NA; cdr3_aa: CASSLFGGGYEQYF; cdr3_nt: TGTGCCAGCAGCTTATTCGGTGGTGGCTACGAGCAGTACTTC
clone_size: NA; j_call: TRBJ2-4; v_call: TRBV20-1; d_call: TRBD1; cdr3_aa: CSADRDLAKNIQYF; cdr3_nt: TGCAGTGCCGACAGGGATCTAGCCAAAAACATTCAGTACTTC
clone_size: NA; j_call: TRBJ2-3; v_call: TRBV6-1; d_call: NA; cdr3_aa: CATLSAGTDTQYF; cdr3_nt: TGTGCCACCCTATCGGCGGGGACAGATACGCAGTATTTT
clone_size: few; j_call: TRBJ1-1; v_call: TRBV20-1; d_call: TRBD1; cdr3_aa: CSALGQGTEAFF; cdr3_nt: TGCAGTGCTTTGGGACAGGGCACTGAAGCTTTCTTT
clone_size: NA; j_call: TRBJ2-1; v_call: TRBV20-1; d_call: TRBD2; cdr3_aa: CSARPPGAGVRNEQFF; cdr3_nt: TGCAGTGCTAGACCCCCGGGAGCGGGAGTTAGAAATGAGCAGTTCTTC
clone_size: NA; j_call: TRBJ2-1; v_call: TRBV12-3/TRBV12-4; d_call: TRBD1; cdr3_aa: CASRLQGTGLNEQFF; cdr3_nt: TGTGCCAGCAGATTGCAAGGGACAGGGCTGAATGAGCAGTTCTTC
clone_size: few; j_call: TRBJ2-3; v_call: TRBV24-1; d_call: NA; cdr3_aa: CATSDPTDTQYF; cdr3_nt: TGTGCCACCAGTGATCCAACAGATACGCAGTATTTT
clone_size: few; j_call: TRBJ2-1; v_call: TRBV3-1; d_call: TRBD2; cdr3_aa: CASSQDPGGDYNEQFF; cdr3_nt: TGTGCCAGCAGCCAAGACCCGGGAGGGGACTACAATGAGCAGTTCTTC
clone_size: few; j_call: TRBJ2-3; v_call: TRBV11-2; d_call: NA; cdr3_aa: CASSLIGSTQYF; cdr3_nt: TGTGCCAGCAGCTTAATAGGGAGCACGCAGTATTTT
clone_size: NA; j_call: TRBJ2-3; v_call: TRBV27; d_call: NA; cdr3_aa: CASSPRQASTDTQYF; cdr3_nt: TGTGCCAGCAGTCCCCGACAGGCTAGCACAGATACGCAGTATTTT